What follows is one T cell receptor beta chain and its context. What it binds is not known. TCRdb processed the 5' RACE reads anew with MiXCR; each CDR3 protein has one entry. Seen here are approximately 69,000 distinct CDR3 sequences, around 6.2% observed once, and the top ten hold 2.2%. The CDR3 runs 15 residues. The V gene's germline CDR1 is KGHSH and CDR2 LQKENI. The ends were cut back, 6 bases at V and 8 bases at J, with 17 bases in the middle. The record originates from a study of T cells after yellow fever vaccination. Whole-study results and caveats: Abundant clonotypes from the bulk population could contaminate FACS-sorted repertoires.

The specimen was CD4+ T cells sorted from PBMCs, collected roughly 15 days after the first yellow fever vaccination. This TCR was recovered from a man aged 18 to 29 who received the YFV17D yellow fever vaccine. This chain joins TRBV18 and TRBJ1-6, with D perhaps TRBD1 (5 bases). The CDR3 region is CASSARERGDSPLHF. The CDR3 DNA is TGTGCCAGCTCGGCCCGAGAAAGGGGCGATTCACCCCTCCACTTT. Together with reference TRBV18 and TRBJ1-6, the CDR3 gives the full variable domain: NAGVMQNPRHLVRRRGQEARLRCSPMKGHSHVYWYRQLPEEGLKFMVYLQKENIIDESGMPKERFSAEFPKEGPSILRIQQVVRGDSAAYFCASSARERGDSPLHFGNGTRLTVT.